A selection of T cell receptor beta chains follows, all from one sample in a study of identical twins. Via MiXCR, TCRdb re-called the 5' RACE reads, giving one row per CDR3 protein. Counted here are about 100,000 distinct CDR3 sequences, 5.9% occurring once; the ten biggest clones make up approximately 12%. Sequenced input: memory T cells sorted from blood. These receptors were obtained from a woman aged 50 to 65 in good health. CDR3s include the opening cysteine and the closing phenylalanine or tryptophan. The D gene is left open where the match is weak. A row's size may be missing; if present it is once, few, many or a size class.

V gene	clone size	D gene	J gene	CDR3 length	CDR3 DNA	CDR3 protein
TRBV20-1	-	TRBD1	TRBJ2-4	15	TGCAGTGCCGGGGACAGAGGAAATGCCAAAAACATTCAGTACTTC	CSAGDRGNAKNIQYF
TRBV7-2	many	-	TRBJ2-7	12	TGTGCCAGCAGTCCCCCGAACTACGAGCAGTACTTC	CASSPPNYEQYF
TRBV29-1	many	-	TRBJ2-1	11	TGCAGCGTTGGGCGATACAATGAGCAGTTCTTC	CSVGRYNEQFF
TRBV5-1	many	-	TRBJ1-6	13	TGCGCCAGCAGCCGCCTTGATGACTCACCCCTCCACTTT	CASSRLDDSPLHF
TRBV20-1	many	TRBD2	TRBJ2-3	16	TGCAGTGCTAAACCCCGTGGACTAGCTGGAACAGATACGCAGTATTTT	CSAKPRGLAGTDTQYF
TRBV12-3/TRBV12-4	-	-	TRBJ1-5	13	TGTGCCAGCAATCGCATAAGCAATCAGCCCCAGCATTTT	CASNRISNQPQHF
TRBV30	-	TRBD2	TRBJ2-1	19	TGTGCCTGGAGGATGGGACTAGCGGGCCGCACTCCTTCCTACAATGAGCAGTTCTTC	CAWRMGLAGRTPSYNEQFF
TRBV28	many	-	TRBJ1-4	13	TGTGCCAGCAGTACCAGAACAAGGGAAAAACTGTTTTTT	CASSTRTREKLFF
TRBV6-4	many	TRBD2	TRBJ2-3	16	TGTGCCAGCAGTGAAGGCACGGGAGGCGGTACAGATACGCAGTATTTT	CASSEGTGGGTDTQYF
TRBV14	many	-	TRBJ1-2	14	TGTGCCAGCAGCCAAATGGGGACAAACTATGGCTACACCTTC	CASSQMGTNYGYTF
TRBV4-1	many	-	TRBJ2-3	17	TGCGCCAGCAGCCAAATACAACCCGGGGGAGGCGCAGATACGCAGTATTTT	CASSQIQPGGGADTQYF
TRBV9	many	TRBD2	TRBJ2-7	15	TGTGCCAGCAGCGTAGGGCCTAGCGGGGACTACGAGCAGTACTTC	CASSVGPSGDYEQYF
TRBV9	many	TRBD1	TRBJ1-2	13	TGTGCCAGCAGCGTAGGGACAGGGGGTGGCTACACCTTC	CASSVGTGGGYTF
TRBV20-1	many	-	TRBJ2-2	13	TGCAGTGCTAGAGTGACTAGATCCGGGGAGCTGTTTTTT	CSARVTRSGELFF
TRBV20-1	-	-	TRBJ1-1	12	TGCAGTGCTAGGTTGGGGGGGACCGGAGCTTTCTTT	CSARLGGTGAFF
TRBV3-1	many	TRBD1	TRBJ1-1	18	TGTGCCAGCAGCCAAGACTTAGGAAGTGGGACAGGGGTGACTGAAGCTTTCTTT	CASSQDLGSGTGVTEAFF
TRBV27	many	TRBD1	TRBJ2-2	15	TGTGCCAGCGCTGACAGGGGGCGCGTCACCGGGGAGCTGTTTTTT	CASADRGRVTGELFF
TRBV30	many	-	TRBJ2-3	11	TGTGCCTGGAAGGGGCGGGTTAAGCAGTATTTT	CAWKGRVKQYF
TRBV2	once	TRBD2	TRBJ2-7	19	TGTGCCAGCAGCCCCACCCGGACTAGCGGGAGGAGGAGAGGCTACGAGCAGTACTTC	CASSPTRTSGRRRGYEQYF
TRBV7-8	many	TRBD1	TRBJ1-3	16	TGTGCCAGCAGCTCCTACGTACAGGGGGCTGGAAACACCATATATTTT	CASSSYVQGAGNTIYF
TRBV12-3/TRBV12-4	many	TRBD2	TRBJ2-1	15	TGTGCCAGCAGTCCTGGGACTAGCGGGAGTCCTGAGCAGTTCTTC	CASSPGTSGSPEQFF
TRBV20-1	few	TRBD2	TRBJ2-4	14	TGCAGTGCTCCCCCTAGCGGGTTCCTAAACATTCAGTACTTC	CSAPPSGFLNIQYF
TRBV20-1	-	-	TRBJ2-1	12	TGCAGTGCTAGAGTACGGGACAATGAGCAGTTCTTC	CSARVRDNEQFF
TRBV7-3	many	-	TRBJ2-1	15	TGTGCCAGCAGCTTAACGGCGGGACCTTACAATGAGCAGTTCTTC	CASSLTAGPYNEQFF
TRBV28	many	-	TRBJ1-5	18	TGTGCCAGCAGTTTATTTTGGGCAGGGAGTTCTCTGAATCAGCCCCAGCATTTT	CASSLFWAGSSLNQPQHF
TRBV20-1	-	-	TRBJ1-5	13	TGCAGTGCTAGTAAAGGGCTCCAACAGCCCCAGCATTTT	CSASKGLQQPQHF
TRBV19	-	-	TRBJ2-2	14	TGTGCCAGTAGCCCCAGGGCCCACACCGGGGAGCTGTTTTTT	CASSPRAHTGELFF
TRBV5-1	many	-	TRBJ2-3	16	TGCGCCAGCAGCACAGCGGGTCTCCTAAGGACAGATACGCAGTATTTT	CASSTAGLLRTDTQYF
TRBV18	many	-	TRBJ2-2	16	TGTGCCAGCTCACCACCGGGCCTCCTCGGAGTCGGGGAGCTGTTTTTT	CASSPPGLLGVGELFF
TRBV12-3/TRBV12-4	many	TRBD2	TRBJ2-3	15	TGTGCCAGCAATCTAGCGGGAGGGCCAGGAGATACGCAGTATTTT	CASNLAGGPGDTQYF
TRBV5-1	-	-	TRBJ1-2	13	TGCGCCAGCAGCTTCGGACAGTCCTATGGCTACACCTTC	CASSFGQSYGYTF
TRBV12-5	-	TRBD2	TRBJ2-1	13	TGTGCTAGTGGACTAGCGGGAATCGGTGAGCAGTTCTTC	CASGLAGIGEQFF
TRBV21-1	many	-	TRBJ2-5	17	TGTGCCAGCAGCAAAGAGGGAAGCGGGGGGCGTCAAGAGACCCAGTACTTC	CASSKEGSGGRQETQYF
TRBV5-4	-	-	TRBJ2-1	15	TGTGCCAGCAGCTTGGTCGGTCGCTCCTACAATGAGCAGTTCTTC	CASSLVGRSYNEQFF
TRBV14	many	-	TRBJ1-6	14	TGTGCCAGCAGCCATCCAGGGGCAGGCTCACCCCTCCACTTT	CASSHPGAGSPLHF
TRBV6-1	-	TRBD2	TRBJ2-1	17	TGTGCCAGCAGCGGTAATAAGCGGGAGGTCCCCTACAATGAGCAGTTCTTC	CASSGNKREVPYNEQFF
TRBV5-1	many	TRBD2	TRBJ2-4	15	TGCGCCAGCAGCTCCGATCCGGGACTAGCGGGAGAGCAGTACTTC	CASSSDPGLAGEQYF
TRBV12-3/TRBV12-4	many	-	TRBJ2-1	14	TGTGCCAGCAGTTTAGGGGGGGTTCAGAATGAGCAGTTCTTC	CASSLGGVQNEQFF
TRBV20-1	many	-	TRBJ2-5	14	TGCAGTGCTATGCGATCGAAAGGAGGAGAGACCCAGTACTTC	CSAMRSKGGETQYF
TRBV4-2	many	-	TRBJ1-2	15	TGTGCCAGCAGCCAAGATCTTGGGCAGGCCTATGGCTACACCTTC	CASSQDLGQAYGYTF
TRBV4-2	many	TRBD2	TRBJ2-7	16	TGTGCCAGCAGCCAAGAAGGGACTAGCGGGGCCTACGAGCAGTACTTC	CASSQEGTSGAYEQYF
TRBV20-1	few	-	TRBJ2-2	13	TGCAGTGCTAGAGGGGGCGGGACCCACGAGCTGTTTTTT	CSARGGGTHELFF
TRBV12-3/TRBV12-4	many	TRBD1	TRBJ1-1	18	TGTGCCAGCAGTCAATGGACAGGGCTGAAATTGATGGACACTGAAGCTTTCTTT	CASSQWTGLKLMDTEAFF
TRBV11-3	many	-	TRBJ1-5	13	TGTGCCAGCAGCCGGGACGCCTCTCAGCCCCAGCATTTT	CASSRDASQPQHF
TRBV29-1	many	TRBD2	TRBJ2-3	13	TGCAGCGGCACCACTAGCGGGAGAGATACGCAGTATTTT	CSGTTSGRDTQYF
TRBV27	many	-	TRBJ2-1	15	TGTGCCAGCAGTTTATCCAGCGGGCTCTACAATGAGCAGTTCTTC	CASSLSSGLYNEQFF
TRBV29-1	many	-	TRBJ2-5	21	TGCAGCGTGGGACAGACACTGACCGGGACTAGGTTTGGTTTGGCTCAAGAGACCCAGTACTTC	CSVGQTLTGTRFGLAQETQYF
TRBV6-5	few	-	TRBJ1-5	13	TGTGCCAGCAGGGAGGGGATCGGTCAGCCCCAGCATTTT	CASREGIGQPQHF
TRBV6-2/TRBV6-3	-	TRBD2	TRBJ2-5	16	TGTGCCAGCAGTTACTCTGGGGCTAGCGGGAGCGAGACCCAGTACTTC	CASSYSGASGSETQYF
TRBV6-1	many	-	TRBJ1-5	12	TGTGCCAACGGGATTCTCAATCAGCCCCAGCATTTT	CANGILNQPQHF
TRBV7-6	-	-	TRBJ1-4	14	TGTGCCAGCAGCTTAGGGGCAGGGAATGAAAAACTGTTTTTT	CASSLGAGNEKLFF